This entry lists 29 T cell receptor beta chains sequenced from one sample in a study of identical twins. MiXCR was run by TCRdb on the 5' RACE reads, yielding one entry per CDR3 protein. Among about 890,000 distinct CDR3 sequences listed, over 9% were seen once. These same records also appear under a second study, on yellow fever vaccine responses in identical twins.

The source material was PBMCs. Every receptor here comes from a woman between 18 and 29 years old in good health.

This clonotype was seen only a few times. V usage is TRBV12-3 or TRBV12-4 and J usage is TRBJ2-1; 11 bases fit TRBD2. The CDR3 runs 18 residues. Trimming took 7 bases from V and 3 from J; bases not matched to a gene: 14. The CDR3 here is CASNPTGYGTSGYNEQFF. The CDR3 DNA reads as TGTGCCAGCAATCCAACAGGGTACGGGACTAGCGGCTACAATGAGCAGTTCTTC.

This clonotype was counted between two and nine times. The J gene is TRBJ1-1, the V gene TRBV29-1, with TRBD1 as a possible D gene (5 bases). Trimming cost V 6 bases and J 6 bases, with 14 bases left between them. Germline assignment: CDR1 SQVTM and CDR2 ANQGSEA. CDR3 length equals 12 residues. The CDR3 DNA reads TGCAGCGTAGGGGTCTTAGGGGCTGAAGCTTTCTTT. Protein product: CSVGVLGAEAFF.

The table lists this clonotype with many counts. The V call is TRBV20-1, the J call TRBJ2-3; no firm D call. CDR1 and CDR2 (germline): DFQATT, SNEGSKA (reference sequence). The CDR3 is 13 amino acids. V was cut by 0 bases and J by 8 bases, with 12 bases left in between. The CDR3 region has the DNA TGCAGTGCTAGAGATCTCTATAACCCTACGCAGTATTTT. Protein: CSARDLYNPTQYF.

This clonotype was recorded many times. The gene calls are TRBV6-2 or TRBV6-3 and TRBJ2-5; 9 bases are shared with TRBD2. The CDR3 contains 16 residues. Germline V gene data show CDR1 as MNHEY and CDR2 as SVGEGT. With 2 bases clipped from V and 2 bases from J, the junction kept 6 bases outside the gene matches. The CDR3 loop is CASSYGGLAEQETQYF. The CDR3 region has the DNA TGTGCCAGCAGTTACGGGGGACTAGCAGAACAAGAGACCCAGTACTTC.

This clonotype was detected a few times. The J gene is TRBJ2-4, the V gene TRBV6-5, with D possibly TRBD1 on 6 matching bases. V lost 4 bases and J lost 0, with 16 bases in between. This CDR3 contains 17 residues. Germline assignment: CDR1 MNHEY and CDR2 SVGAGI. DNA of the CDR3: TGTGCCAGCAGTTTCAGCTTCCAGGGGATAGCCAAAAACATTCAGTACTTC. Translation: CASSFSFQGIAKNIQYF.

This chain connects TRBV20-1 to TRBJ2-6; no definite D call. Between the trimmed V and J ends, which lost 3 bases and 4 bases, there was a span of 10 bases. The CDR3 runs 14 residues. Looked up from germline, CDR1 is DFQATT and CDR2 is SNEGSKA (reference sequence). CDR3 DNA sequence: TGCAGTGCTAGTCTGGGGTCCGGGGCCAACGTCCTGACTTTC. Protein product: CSASLGSGANVLTF.

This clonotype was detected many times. The CDR3: CASSPLWSLLADSYEQYF. The CDR3 coding sequence is TGTGCCAGCAGTCCCCTTTGGTCTTTACTGGCGGACTCCTACGAGCAGTACTTC. This chain uses TRBV28 with TRBJ2-7; D call uncertain. CDR1 and CDR2 from the germline V gene are MDHEN and SYDVKM. Trimming cost V 5 bases and J 0 bases, with 23 bases left between them. The CDR3 sequence is 18 residues long. Using reference TRBV28 and TRBJ2-7 for the parts outside the CDR3, the full variable domain is DVKVTQSSRYLVKRTGEKVFLECVQDMDHENMFWYRQDPGLGLRLIYFSYDVKMKEKGDIPEGYSVSREKKERFSLILESASTNQTSMYLCASSPLWSLLADSYEQYFGPGTRLTVT.

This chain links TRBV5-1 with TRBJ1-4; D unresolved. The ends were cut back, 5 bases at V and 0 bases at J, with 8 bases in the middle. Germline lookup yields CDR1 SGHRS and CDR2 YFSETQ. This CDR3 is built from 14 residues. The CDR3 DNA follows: TGCGCCAGCAGGGTAGTCTCAACTAATGAAAAACTGTTTTTT. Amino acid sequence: CASRVVSTNEKLFF.

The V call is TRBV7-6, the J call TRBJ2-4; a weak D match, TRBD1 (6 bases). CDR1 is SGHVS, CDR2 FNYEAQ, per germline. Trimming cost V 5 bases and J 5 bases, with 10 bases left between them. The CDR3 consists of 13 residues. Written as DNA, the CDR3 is TGTGCCAGCAGCCCGAGGACAGAAAACATTCAGTACTTC. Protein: CASSPRTENIQYF.

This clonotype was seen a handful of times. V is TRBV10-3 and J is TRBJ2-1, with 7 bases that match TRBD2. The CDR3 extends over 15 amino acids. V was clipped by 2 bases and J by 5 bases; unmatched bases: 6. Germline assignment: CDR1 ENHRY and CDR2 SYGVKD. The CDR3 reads CAISESGVQNNEQFF. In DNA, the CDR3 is TGTGCCATCAGTGAGAGCGGGGTACAAAACAATGAGCAGTTCTTC.

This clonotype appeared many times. The CDR3 region is CASSPPRELGNTIYF. In nucleotides, the CDR3 is TGTGCCAGCAGTCCTCCCAGGGAACTTGGAAACACCATATATTTT. The chain couples TRBV6-1 to TRBJ1-3; D perhaps matches TRBD1 (5 bases). V dropped 5 bases and J dropped 3 bases, with 14 bases sitting between them. Germline CDR1 is MNHNS and CDR2 is SASEGT. The CDR3 extends over 15 amino acids.

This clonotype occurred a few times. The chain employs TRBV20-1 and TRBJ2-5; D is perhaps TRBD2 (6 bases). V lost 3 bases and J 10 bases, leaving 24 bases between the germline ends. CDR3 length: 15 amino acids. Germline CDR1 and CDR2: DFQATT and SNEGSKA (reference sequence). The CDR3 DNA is TGCAGTGCTAGGGCCGCCGCGGGGCCTTTTATGGACCAGTACTTC. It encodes CSARAAAGPFMDQYF.

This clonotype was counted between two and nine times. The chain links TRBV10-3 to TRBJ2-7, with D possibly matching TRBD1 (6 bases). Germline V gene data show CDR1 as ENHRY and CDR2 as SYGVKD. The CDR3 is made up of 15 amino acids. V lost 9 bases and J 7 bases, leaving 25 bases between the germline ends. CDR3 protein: CAINIRDKGEGEQYF. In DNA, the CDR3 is TGTGCCATTAATATCCGGGACAAGGGGGAAGGGGAGCAGTACTTC.

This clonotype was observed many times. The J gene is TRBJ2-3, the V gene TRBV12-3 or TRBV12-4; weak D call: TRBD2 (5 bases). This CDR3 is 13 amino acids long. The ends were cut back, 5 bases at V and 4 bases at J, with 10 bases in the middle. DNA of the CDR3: TGTGCCAGCAGTGAGCTAGCAGCAGATACGCAGTATTTT. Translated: CASSELAADTQYF.

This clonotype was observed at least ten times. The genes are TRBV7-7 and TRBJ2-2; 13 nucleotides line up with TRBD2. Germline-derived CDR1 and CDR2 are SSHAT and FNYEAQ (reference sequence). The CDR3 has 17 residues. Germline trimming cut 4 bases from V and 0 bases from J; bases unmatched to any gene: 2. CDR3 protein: CASSSGTSGTNTGELFF. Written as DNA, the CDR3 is TGTGCCAGCAGCTCCGGGACTAGCGGGACGAACACCGGGGAGCTGTTTTTT.

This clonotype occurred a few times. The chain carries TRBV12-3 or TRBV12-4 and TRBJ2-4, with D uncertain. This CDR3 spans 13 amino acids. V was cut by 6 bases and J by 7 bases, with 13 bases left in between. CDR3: CASSPDVVNIQYF. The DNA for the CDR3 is TGTGCCAGCAGCCCAGACGTAGTGAACATTCAGTACTTC.

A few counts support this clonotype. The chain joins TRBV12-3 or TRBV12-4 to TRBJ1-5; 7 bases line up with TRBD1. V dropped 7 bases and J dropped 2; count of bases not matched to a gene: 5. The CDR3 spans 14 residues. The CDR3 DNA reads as TGTGCCAGCAATGCCGGGACAGGCAATCAGCCCCAGCATTTT. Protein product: CASNAGTGNQPQHF.

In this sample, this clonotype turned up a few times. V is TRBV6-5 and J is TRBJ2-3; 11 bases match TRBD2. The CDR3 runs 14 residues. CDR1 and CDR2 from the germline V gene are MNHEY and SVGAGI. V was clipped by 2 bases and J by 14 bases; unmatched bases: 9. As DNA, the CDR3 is TGTGCCAGCAGTTACCGAGTCCTAGCGGGGGGCCCGTATTTT. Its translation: CASSYRVLAGGPYF.

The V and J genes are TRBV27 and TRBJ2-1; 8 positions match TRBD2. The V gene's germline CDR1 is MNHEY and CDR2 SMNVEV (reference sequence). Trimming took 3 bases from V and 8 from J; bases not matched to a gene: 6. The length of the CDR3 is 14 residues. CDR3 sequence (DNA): TGTGCCAGCAGTTTGTCGTCGACTAGCGATGAGCAGTTCTTC. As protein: CASSLSSTSDEQFF.

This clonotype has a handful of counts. The CDR3 sequence: CASIPLGGGPSYNEQFF. The CDR3 DNA reads as TGTGCCAGCATCCCCCTGGGGGGGGGTCCCTCCTACAATGAGCAGTTCTTC. The chain couples TRBV2 to TRBJ2-1; 7 nucleotides match TRBD2. The junction had 12 bases not matched to a gene; V was cut back by 7 bases and J by 0 bases. The germline V gene encodes CDR1 SNHLY and CDR2 FYNNEI. CDR3 size: 17 residues.

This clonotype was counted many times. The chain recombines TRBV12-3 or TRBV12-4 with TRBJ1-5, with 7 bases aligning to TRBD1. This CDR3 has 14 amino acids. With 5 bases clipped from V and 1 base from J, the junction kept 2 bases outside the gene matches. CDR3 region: CASSTGVSNQPQHF. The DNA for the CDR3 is TGTGCCAGCAGTACAGGGGTAAGCAATCAGCCCCAGCATTTT.

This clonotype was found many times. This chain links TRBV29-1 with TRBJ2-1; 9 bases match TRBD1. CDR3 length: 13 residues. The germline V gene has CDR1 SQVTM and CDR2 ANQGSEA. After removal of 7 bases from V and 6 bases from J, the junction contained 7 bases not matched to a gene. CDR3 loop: CSANRDRVNEQFF. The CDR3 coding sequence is TGCAGCGCAAACCGGGACAGGGTCAATGAGCAGTTCTTC.

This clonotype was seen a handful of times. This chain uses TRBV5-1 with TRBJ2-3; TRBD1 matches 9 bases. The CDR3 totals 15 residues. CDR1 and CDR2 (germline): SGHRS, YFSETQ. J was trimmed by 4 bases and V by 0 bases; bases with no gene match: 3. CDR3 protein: CASSLEGQGPDTQYF. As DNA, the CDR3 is TGCGCCAGCAGCTTGGAGGGACAGGGTCCAGATACGCAGTATTTT.

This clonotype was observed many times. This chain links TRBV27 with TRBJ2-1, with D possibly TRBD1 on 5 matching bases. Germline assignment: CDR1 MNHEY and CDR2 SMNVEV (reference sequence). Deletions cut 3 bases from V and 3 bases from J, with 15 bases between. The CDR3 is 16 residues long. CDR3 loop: CASSFMTVPGYNEQFF. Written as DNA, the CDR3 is TGTGCCAGCAGTTTCATGACAGTCCCTGGCTACAATGAGCAGTTCTTC.

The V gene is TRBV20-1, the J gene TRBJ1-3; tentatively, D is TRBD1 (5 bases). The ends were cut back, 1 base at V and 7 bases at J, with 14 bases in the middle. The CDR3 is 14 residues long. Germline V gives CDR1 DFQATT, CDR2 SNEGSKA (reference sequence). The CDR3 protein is CSARVGTVDNTIYF. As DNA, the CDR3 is TGCAGTGCTAGAGTCGGGACGGTCGACAACACCATATATTTT.

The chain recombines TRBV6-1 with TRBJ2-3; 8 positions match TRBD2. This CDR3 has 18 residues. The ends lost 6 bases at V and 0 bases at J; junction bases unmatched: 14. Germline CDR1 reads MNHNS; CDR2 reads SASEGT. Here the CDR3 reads CASSPSILAASSTDTQYF. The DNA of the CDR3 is TGTGCCAGCAGCCCGAGTATACTAGCGGCCTCTAGCACAGATACGCAGTATTTT.

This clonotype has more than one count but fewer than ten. The CDR3 protein is CASSSQRYEQFF. The CDR3 DNA reads TGCGCCAGCAGTTCCCAGCGATATGAGCAGTTCTTC. The genes are TRBV10-2 and TRBJ2-1; D uncertain. The CDR3 spans 12 residues. Germline V gene lookup returns CDR1 WSHSY and CDR2 SAAADI. Trimming removed 5 bases at V and 8 bases at J, with 10 bases between.

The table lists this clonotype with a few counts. The CDR3 DNA sequence: TGTGCCAGCAGCTTAAGGGACTCTGAGAACACCGGGGAGCTGTTTTTT. It is translated as CASSLRDSENTGELFF. The V call is TRBV7-9, the J call TRBJ2-2; tentatively, D is TRBD2 (6 bases). The ends were cut back, 2 bases at V and 1 base at J, with 11 bases in the middle. The CDR3 consists of 16 residues. Germline loops: CDR1 SEHNR, CDR2 FQNEAQ (reference sequence).

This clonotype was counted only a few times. The CDR3 reads CATSEAGQGITDTQYF. CDR3 DNA sequence: TGTGCCACCAGTGAGGCTGGACAGGGGATCACAGATACGCAGTATTTT. V usage is TRBV24-1 and J usage is TRBJ2-3, with 9 nucleotides matching TRBD1. The CDR3 runs 16 residues. Germline assignment: CDR1 KGHDR and CDR2 SFDVKD. Trimming cost V 4 bases and J 2 bases; bases outside gene matches: 6.